The table lists the clone carrying this T cell receptor (beta chain) with a few counts. Antigen specificity is unknown. The entry originates in a study of OX40 agonist ivuxolimab in advanced cancers. On the study more broadly: Ivuxolimab, which patients received intravenously every 2 weeks, was dosed at 0.01 to 10 mg/kg. Study observations and caveats: The study did not work out the antigen specificity of the expanded peripheral T cells. CD8+ T cells were the subset that, on average, had more expanded clones than CD4+. Low normalized clonal expansion also occurred in some nonresponding patients.

Germline V gives CDR1 LGHNA, CDR2 YNFKEQ. V lost 3 bases to trimming and J lost 8 bases; unmatched junction nucleotides: 9. The CDR3 loop spans 16 amino acids. Clones were read by immunoSEQ multiplex PCR, and TCRdb kept only the in-frame ones, dropping some. Found here are approximately 7,000 clones, approximately 71% of them singletons; the top ten hold more than 15%. Material: CD4+ or CD8+ T cells sorted from blood, obtained in a trial of the OX40 agonist ivuxolimab. The rearrangement links TRBV4-2 to TRBJ2-1; 11 nucleotides agree with TRBD2. This TCR derives from an adult with an advanced solid tumor such as melanoma, head and neck, liver or kidney cancer. The CDR3 protein is CASSHGTSGEVDEQFF. The CDR3 bases are TGTGCCAGCAGCCACGGGACTAGCGGAGAGGTGGATGAGCAGTTCTTC.